The rows below give T cell receptor beta chains drawn from one sample of a study of blood T cell repertoires in COVID-19. Profiled with immunoSEQ multiplex PCR; TCRdb holds only in-frame clones, not every one. The sample comprises roughly 190,000 clones, 84% of which are singletons, and around 2.4% rests with the top ten. The material sequenced was peripheral blood. Receptors originate from a human donor with acute or convalescent COVID-19. The donor label of this sample is uncertain. CDR3s include the opening cysteine and the closing phenylalanine or tryptophan. A D gene is named only where the DNA matches it firmly. For some rows the clone size is stated as once, few or many, or as a class when expanded; others skip it.

v_gene	d_gene	abundance	j_gene	CDR3nt	CDR3aa
TRBV2	TRBD2	once	TRBJ2-1	TGTGCCAGCAGTGTGCTAGCGGGAGACTCCCCACAATTCTTC	CASSVLAGDSPQFF
TRBV4-2	TRBD1	NA	TRBJ1-2	TGTGCCAGCATAAGGGACAGAGCTAACTATGGCTACACCTTC	CASIRDRANYGYTF
TRBV30	NA	NA	TRBJ1-5	TGTGCCTGGAGTGAGGGGAATCAGCCCCAGCATTTT	CAWSEGNQPQHF
TRBV5-1	TRBD2	few	TRBJ2-7	TGCGCCAGCAGCTTGGTGGGGGGAGGGATGTACGAGCAGTACTTC	CASSLVGGGMYEQYF
TRBV14	NA	NA	TRBJ1-2	TGTGCCAGCAGCCAAGATTACGGAGGAGGCTACACCTTC	CASSQDYGGGYTF
TRBV7-2	NA	NA	TRBJ2-7	TGTGCCAGCAGCTTAGATCCTAACGGAGCCGAGCAGTACTTC	CASSLDPNGAEQYF
TRBV5-1	TRBD1	few	TRBJ1-1	TGCGCCAGCAGCTTGACCCCACAGGGGATGAACACTGAAGCTTTCTTT	CASSLTPQGMNTEAFF
TRBV28	TRBD2	NA	TRBJ2-7	TGTGCCAGCAGTCCCGCTGGGGCTAGCGGGAGGGCAGTATACTTC	CASSPAGASGRAVYF
TRBV3-1/TRBV3-2	TRBD2	NA	TRBJ2-7	TGTGCCAGCAGCCAAGAAGGGGCGGGAGGCGATGAGCAGTACTTC	CASSQEGAGGDEQYF
TRBV15	NA	NA	TRBJ2-6	TGTGCCACCAGCAGCCTATTTTTTAACTCTGGGGCCAACGTCCTGACTTTC	CATSSLFFNSGANVLTF
TRBV6-5	TRBD1	NA	TRBJ1-2	TGTGCCAGCAGTTCGGGACAGGGGGCGTATAACTATGGCTACACCTTC	CASSSGQGAYNYGYTF
TRBV19	NA	NA	TRBJ2-1	TGTGCCAGTAGTTCACAGCTGAGTTCGCCAAATGAGCAGTTCTTC	CASSSQLSSPNEQFF
TRBV30	TRBD1	NA	TRBJ1-6	TGTGCCTGGAGTAAAGGGGGCGAATCACCCCTCCACTTT	CAWSKGGESPLHF
TRBV11-2	TRBD1	few	TRBJ1-1	TGTGCCAGCAGCTCACTTAGGGGGCCCCGGGGCCATGAAGCTTTCTTT	CASSSLRGPRGHEAFF
TRBV7-9	NA	NA	TRBJ2-1	TGTGCCAGCAGCTTAGCGCGAGGTGAGCAGTTCTTC	CASSLARGEQFF
TRBV6-5	TRBD2	few	TRBJ2-5	TGTGCCAGCAGTCCCCTAGCGGGGGGGCAAGAGACCCAGTACTTC	CASSPLAGGQETQYF
TRBV2	TRBD1	NA	TRBJ2-2	TGTGCCAGCAATGCCAGGGGGCTGGCGAACACCGGGGAGCTGTTTTTT	CASNARGLANTGELFF
TRBV21-1	NA	NA	TRBJ1-3	TGTGCCAGCAGCAAAGGGAAGGGAGGTGGAAACACCATATATTTT	CASSKGKGGGNTIYF
TRBV7-8	TRBD2	NA	TRBJ2-1	TGTGCCAGCAGCGTGCTAGCGGGAGGAAATGAGCAGTTCTTC	CASSVLAGGNEQFF
TRBV19	NA	NA	TRBJ2-1	TGTGCCAGTAGTATCAGCAGGGGGGCTGAGCAGTTCTTC	CASSISRGAEQFF
TRBV25-1	NA	NA	TRBJ1-2	TGTGCCAGCAGTGACCCCGGACGAAAGTCCGAGGGCTATGGCTACACCTTC	CASSDPGRKSEGYGYTF
TRBV11-2	NA	NA	TRBJ1-5	TGTGCCAGCAGCTTACGCAGAGGGTTGCCCCAGCATTTT	CASSLRRGLPQHF
TRBV7-9	NA	NA	TRBJ1-2	TGTGCCAGCAGCTTAAACGCGAGGGACTATGGCTACACCTTC	CASSLNARDYGYTF
TRBV2	NA	few	TRBJ2-2	TGTGCCACCAGGACAGTCGTCCGTGGGGAGCTGTTTTTT	CATRTVVRGELFF
TRBV5-4	NA	NA	TRBJ2-3	TGTGCCAGCAGCTTGGCAACAGGACCCACAGATACGCAGTATTTT	CASSLATGPTDTQYF
TRBV7-6	NA	NA	TRBJ1-2	TGTGCCAGCAGCTTAGTAATGTCGGGAGGCGACGGCTACACCTTC	CASSLVMSGGDGYTF
TRBV5-6	TRBD1	NA	TRBJ2-7	TGTGCCAGCAGCTTGGCGGGACAGGGTGACTACGAGCAGTACTTC	CASSLAGQGDYEQYF
TRBV7-8	NA	NA	TRBJ1-1	TGTGCCAGCAGCCCCGTTGAAGGGAGGAACACTGAAGCTTTCTTT	CASSPVEGRNTEAFF
TRBV12-3/TRBV12-4	NA	NA	TRBJ1-5	TGTGCCAGCAAGGGGACTGAAAAACAGCCCCAGCATTTT	CASKGTEKQPQHF
TRBV9	NA	NA	TRBJ2-5	TGTGCCAGCAGCGGACGCGGAGGTCAAGAGACCCAGTACTTC	CASSGRGGQETQYF
TRBV9	NA	NA	TRBJ2-1	TGTGCCAGCAGGCGGGACGATGAGCAGTTCTTC	CASRRDDEQFF
TRBV6-5	TRBD1	NA	TRBJ1-2	TGTGCCAGCAGTTACCCGGACAGGACTGGCTACACCTTC	CASSYPDRTGYTF
TRBV20-1	TRBD1	NA	TRBJ1-2	TGCAGTGCGCCGACAGGGGGCGGCTACACCTTC	CSAPTGGGYTF
TRBV5-6	NA	NA	TRBJ2-3	TGTGCCAGCAGCTTGGCCGTGGAGGATACGCAGTATTTT	CASSLAVEDTQYF
TRBV28	TRBD1	NA	TRBJ2-2	TGTGCCAGCAGTTTATGGGGGACAGGGAAGACCGGGGAGCTGTTTTTT	CASSLWGTGKTGELFF
TRBV6-4	TRBD2	NA	TRBJ2-2	TGTGCCAGCAGAGTACTAGCGGGAGGGCCCGGGGAGCTGTTTTTT	CASRVLAGGPGELFF
TRBV3-1/TRBV3-2	NA	NA	TRBJ1-5	TGTGCCAGCCGCGGACAAGGGAATAAGGCCCAGCATTTT	CASRGQGNKAQHF
TRBV2	NA	NA	TRBJ2-1	TGTGCCAGCACTCAAGAGTTCGATGAGCAGTTCTTC	CASTQEFDEQFF
TRBV5-4	NA	few	TRBJ2-3	TGTGCCAGCAGTCGGAAAGACGGGACAGATACGCAGTATTTT	CASSRKDGTDTQYF
TRBV15	NA	NA	TRBJ1-5	TGTGCCACCAGCAGAGATCAACAGCCCCAGCATTTT	CATSRDQQPQHF
TRBV7-2	TRBD2	NA	TRBJ2-1	TGTGCCAGCAGCTTAGGTCGTGGAAGCGGGGGGTACATTGAGCAGTTCTTC	CASSLGRGSGGYIEQFF
TRBV28	NA	NA	TRBJ1-5	TGTGCCAGCCAAGCCCCAGGGTATAGCAATCAGCCCCAGCATTTT	CASQAPGYSNQPQHF
TRBV28	NA	NA	TRBJ2-7	TGTGCCAGCAGTTCCTCGGACAGCTCCTACGAGCAGTACTTC	CASSSSDSSYEQYF
TRBV2	TRBD2	once	TRBJ2-1	TGTGCCAGCAGGACGGGTGGGGTAGCGGGGTCCTACAATGAGCAGTTCTTC	CASRTGGVAGSYNEQFF
TRBV3-1/TRBV3-2	NA	NA	TRBJ2-5	TGTGCCAGCAGCCCGCAGACAGAGTACCAAGAGACCCAGTACTTC	CASSPQTEYQETQYF
TRBV6-6	NA	NA	TRBJ1-2	TGTGCCAGCAGTTACTCGAGCGATGGCTACACCTTC	CASSYSSDGYTF
TRBV9	TRBD1	NA	TRBJ1-3	TGTGCCAGCAGCCCCCGGACAGGGACTGGAAACACCATATATTTT	CASSPRTGTGNTIYF
TRBV5-4	NA	NA	TRBJ2-3	TGTGCCAGCAGCTTGTCATCGGGAGATACGCAGTATTTT	CASSLSSGDTQYF